These 6 T cell receptor beta chains share one sample of origin, sequenced in a study of blood T cells in healthy people across ages. Sample-barcoded 5' priming and a J-beta primer mix drove a second PCR of roughly 6 to 12 cycles. TCRdb recomputed calls from the 5' RACE reads with MiXCR, one row per CDR3 protein. The sample holds 1.5 million to 2 million distinct CDR3 sequences; 49% are singletons and the top ten take 2.1%. Sequencing was carried out using blood. The receptors here all came from a woman aged 40 to 55 in good health.

This sequence joins TRBV4-3 and TRBJ2-5; TRBD1 agrees at 12 bases. The V gene end was trimmed by 0 bases and the J gene end by 11 bases; junction bases not matched to a gene: 13. Germline V CDR1 and CDR2: LGHNA, YSLEER. There are 17 residues in the CDR3. The CDR3 coding sequence is TGCGCCAGCAGCCAAGATGTTGGGGGGACAGGGGGCAATGAGCAGTACTTC. Translating it yields CASSQDVGGTGGNEQYF.

This chain connects TRBV18 to TRBJ2-5; D remains ambiguous. The V end was cut by 2 bases, the J end by 1 base, with 8 bases between. CDR1 is KGHSH and CDR2 is LQKENI in the germline V gene. The CDR3 contains 14 residues. The CDR3 reads CASSPLPAQETQYF. CDR3 nucleotide sequence: TGTGCCAGCTCACCATTGCCAGCCCAAGAGACCCAGTACTTC.

Only a few counts were recorded for this clonotype. The chain carries TRBV6-2 or TRBV6-3 and TRBJ2-4; the D is unclear. CDR1 is MNHEY and CDR2 is SVGEGT in the germline V gene. Trimming cost V 5 bases and J 0 bases, with 2 bases left between them. This CDR3 region has 12 residues. CDR3 coding DNA: TGTGCCAGCAGTATAGCCAAAAACATTCAGTACTTC. Its translation: CASSIAKNIQYF.

The rearrangement links TRBV24-1 to TRBJ2-2, with a possible D match to TRBD1 (5 bases). The CDR3 extends over 16 amino acids. Germline assignment: CDR1 KGHDR and CDR2 SFDVKD. V was pared by 2 bases and J by 0 bases, with 9 bases between. The CDR3 sequence: CATSDWTPPNTGELFF. In DNA form, the CDR3 reads TGTGCCACCAGTGATTGGACACCCCCGAACACCGGGGAGCTGTTTTTT.

This rearrangement joins TRBV7-2 to TRBJ2-5; D may be TRBD1 (6 bases). V gave up 5 bases and J gave up 1 base, with 17 bases separating them. CDR1 and CDR2 (germline): SGHTA, FQGNSA. CDR3 length equals 16 residues. In DNA, the CDR3 is TGTGCCAGCAGCCCTTATAAGGAAGGGGGCCAAGAGACCCAGTACTTC. It yields the protein CASSPYKEGGQETQYF.

The rearrangement uses TRBV7-2 and TRBJ2-5; maybe TRBD2 (6 bases). The CDR3 sequence is 16 residues long. Germline loops: CDR1 SGHTA, CDR2 FQGNSA. V lost 5 bases and J 11 bases, leaving 27 bases between the germline ends. CDR3 protein: CASSPVTGTPIEEQYF. The CDR3 DNA is TGTGCCAGCAGCCCCGTAACCGGGACTCCGATTGAGGAGCAGTACTTC.